This entry concerns a single T cell receptor (beta chain). Its antigen is still unknown. V was pared by 4 bases and J by 5 bases, with 15 bases between. The CDR3 extends over 13 amino acids. CDR1 is SQVTM and CDR2 is ANQGSEA in the germline V gene. These data are taken from a study of cytomegalovirus exposure and HLA in healthy donors. Overall study results and limits: According to a subsequent analysis, TCR clusters from the first cohort were inclined to appear together in the 100 to 150 validation repertoires. TCR sequences were mostly rare, though some public TCRs occurred in many donors. There were 164 TCR beta chains listed as cytomegalovirus-associated. Testing in vitro showed three CMV-associated chains specific for CMV antigens.

Measured with immunoSEQ multiplex PCR; TCRdb has only the in-frame clones, and not every one. The top ten hold around 5% of the sample, which has fewer than 150,000 clones, about 82% seen once. The chain combines TRBV29-1 with TRBJ2-7; no firm D call. The sequence came from a man between 18 and 35 years old in good health and CMV-seronegative. Specimen: PBMCs. CDR3 region: CSVARDTGHEQYF. In nucleotides, the CDR3 is TGCAGCGTTGCACGTGACACCGGCCACGAGCAGTACTTC.